This entry lists 30 T cell receptor beta chains sequenced from one sample in a study of T-cell reconstitution after alpha-beta-depleted transplantation in children. Unique molecular identifiers were incorporated when the TCRbeta library was constructed. TCRdb redid the calling of the PCR reads with MiXCR, one entry per CDR3 protein. The profile shows 700,000 to 950,000 distinct CDR3 sequences, around 17% of them singletons. The input for sequencing was PBMCs, mostly from graft donor cells, taken 360 days after TCRalphabeta/CD19-depleted stem cell transplant. The origin of the receptors is a male patient between 5 and 17 years old who had a stem cell transplant for acute lymphoblastic leukemia, so the T cells may come from the graft donor.

This clonotype was seen a handful of times. V gene TRBV7-2 combines with J gene TRBJ2-3; D not certain. Germline values: CDR1 SGHTA, CDR2 FQGNSA. The length of the CDR3 is 20 residues. Between the trimmed V and J ends, which lost 0 bases and 2 bases, there was a span of 24 bases. CDR3 coding DNA: TGTGCCAGCAGCTTAGCGGGCAGGCCCGTCGGCGTTTACTTCACAGATACGCAGTATTTT. It encodes CASSLAGRPVGVYFTDTQYF.

The CDR3 region is CSVSRGRSTDTQYF. The CDR3 DNA sequence: TGCAGCGTCTCCAGGGGGCGATCCACAGATACGCAGTATTTT. The chain employs TRBV29-1 and TRBJ2-3; TRBD1 matches at 8 bases. Germline V lookup: CDR1 SQVTM, CDR2 ANQGSEA. The junction had 7 bases not matched to a gene; V was cut back by 6 bases and J by 2 bases. The CDR3 runs 14 residues.

This clonotype occurred a few times. The V and J genes are TRBV5-1 and TRBJ2-3, with D uncertain. V was cut by 2 bases and J by 4 bases, with 8 bases left in between. The length of the CDR3 is 13 residues. Germline CDR1 reads SGHRS; CDR2 reads YFSETQ. The CDR3 protein is CASSFQAPDTQYF. The CDR3 nucleotides are TGCGCCAGCAGCTTCCAAGCACCAGATACGCAGTATTTT. The variable domain in full, with the rest retrieved from reference TRBV5-1 and TRBJ2-3, is KAGVTQTPRYLIKTRGQQVTLSCSPISGHRSVSWYQQTPGQGLQFLFEYFSETQRNKGNFPGRFSGRQFSNSRSEMNVSTLELGDSALYLCASSFQAPDTQYFGPGTRLTVL.

The V gene is TRBV10-3, the J gene TRBJ2-4; a weak D match, TRBD2 (5 bases). CDR1 is ENHRY and CDR2 is SYGVKD in the germline V gene. This CDR3 has 13 residues. V lost 10 bases and J lost 0, with 10 bases in between. DNA of the CDR3: TGTGCCACCAGAGGGTTAGCCAAAAACATTCAGTACTTC. Translating gives CATRGLAKNIQYF.

This clonotype was recorded at least ten times. V is TRBV5-1 and J is TRBJ2-7; no firm D call. The V end lost 1 base, the J end lost 8 bases, and 10 bases lay between the germline ends. Germline loops: CDR1 SGHRS, CDR2 YFSETQ. The CDR3 loop spans 12 amino acids. The chain's CDR3 is CASSLHEFKQYF. The CDR3 region has the DNA TGCGCCAGCAGCTTGCACGAGTTTAAGCAGTACTTC.

The sample holds a few counts of this clonotype. This chain links TRBV29-1 with TRBJ2-4; D assignment may be TRBD1 or TRBD2 (5 bases each). The CDR3 length is 12 residues. CDR1 and CDR2 (germline): SQVTM, ANQGSEA. The ends were cut back, 0 bases at V and 15 bases at J, with 15 bases in the middle. In nucleotides, the CDR3 is TGCAGCGTTGAAGAACCGCCCGGGACGGGGTACTTC. Its protein is CSVEEPPGTGYF.

About this clonotype itself: A read error may explain this, as a much larger clone is one base away. The chain carries TRBV20-1 and TRBJ2-3; 7 bases line up with TRBD2. The CDR3 sequence is 13 residues long. V shed 3 bases and J 2 bases; nucleotides not matched to a gene: 2. The germline V gene has CDR1 DFQATT and CDR2 SNEGSKA (reference sequence). The CDR3 loop reads CSASGRPTDTQYF. DNA of the CDR3: TGCAGTGCTAGCGGGAGGCCCACAGATACGCAGTATTTT.

This clonotype was seen a few times. This sequence joins TRBV29-1 and TRBJ1-2; D call uncertain. This CDR3 has 14 amino acids. Germline V gene sequence: CDR1 SQVTM, CDR2 ANQGSEA. Trimming removed 4 bases from V and 2 bases from J, with 14 bases in between. Written as DNA, the CDR3 is TGCAGCGTTGCCCGTCCCGGGCCAAACTATGGCTACACCTTC. It specifies CSVARPGPNYGYTF.

This clonotype was picked up a small number of times. V usage is TRBV5-1 and J usage is TRBJ1-3; D ambiguous. The CDR3 runs 14 residues. The germline V and J ends were trimmed by 4 bases and 0 bases, with 8 bases remaining between them. Per the germline V gene, CDR1 is SGHRS and CDR2 is YFSETQ. CDR3 DNA sequence: TGCGCCAGCAGCCCGGCAGCCTCTGGAAACACCATATATTTT. Translating gives CASSPAASGNTIYF.

V gene TRBV5-1 combines with J gene TRBJ2-7; the match to TRBD2 covers 10 bases. CDR3 length equals 13 residues. Germline trimming cut 5 bases from V and 6 bases from J; bases unmatched to any gene: 5. Germline V gene lookup returns CDR1 SGHRS and CDR2 YFSETQ. CDR3 loop: CASRALAGREQYF. CDR3 DNA: TGCGCCAGCAGGGCACTAGCGGGACGCGAGCAGTACTTC.

The gene calls are TRBV11-1 and TRBJ2-6, with TRBD2 identical over 14 bases. Losses at the gene ends were 8 bases for V and 2 bases for J; bases not matched to a gene: 14. The CDR3 contains 20 residues. Germline assignment: CDR1 SGHAT and CDR2 FQDESV (reference sequence). CDR3: CASRTQTSGRASTGANVLTF. Written as DNA, the CDR3 is TGTGCCAGCCGAACACAGACTAGCGGGAGGGCCTCCACTGGGGCCAACGTCCTGACTTTC.

This clonotype appeared many times. This chain joins TRBV15 and TRBJ2-5; 13 bases agree with TRBD2. V trimming: 1 base; J trimming: 10 bases; junction bases outside the gene matches: 6. This CDR3 has 15 amino acids. The V gene's germline CDR1 is LNHNV and CDR2 YYDKDF (reference sequence). CDR3 sequence reads: CATSRGGLAGKDQYF. As DNA, the CDR3 is TGTGCCACCAGCAGAGGGGGACTAGCGGGAAAGGACCAGTACTTC.

This clonotype was counted a few times. The rearrangement links TRBV5-1 to TRBJ2-5; D not resolved. V lost 5 bases to trimming and J lost 0 bases, with 5 bases between them. This CDR3 is built from 12 residues. Germline V gene lookup returns CDR1 SGHRS and CDR2 YFSETQ. CDR3 bases: TGCGCCAGCAGGACTGACCAAGAGACCCAGTACTTC. Translating it yields CASRTDQETQYF. The whole variable domain, filled in from reference TRBV5-1 and TRBJ2-5, reads KAGVTQTPRYLIKTRGQQVTLSCSPISGHRSVSWYQQTPGQGLQFLFEYFSETQRNKGNFPGRFSGRQFSNSRSEMNVSTLELGDSALYLCASRTDQETQYFGPGTRLLVL.

This clonotype was seen at least ten times. V and J are TRBV12-3 or TRBV12-4 and TRBJ2-5, with D unresolved. The CDR3 extends over 11 amino acids. Trimming left V 4 bases short and J 11 bases short, with 11 bases between. CDR3 DNA sequence: TGTGCCAGCAGTTCAACATATCCGCAGTACTTC. It specifies CASSSTYPQYF.

This chain uses TRBV3-1 with TRBJ2-3; 10 positions agree with TRBD2. Germline values: CDR1 LGHDT, CDR2 YNNKEL (reference sequence). Losses at the gene ends were 1 base for V and 3 bases for J; bases not matched to a gene: 4. This CDR3 comprises 16 residues. DNA of the CDR3: TGTGCCAGCAGCCAAGCTAGCGGGAGAGCTACAGATACGCAGTATTTT. Its translation is CASSQASGRATDTQYF.

CDR3 protein: CASSFAGENTGELFF. CDR3 bases: TGTGCCAGCAGCTTTGCAGGGGAAAACACCGGGGAGCTGTTTTTT. The genes are TRBV7-3 and TRBJ2-2; D is possibly TRBD1 (6 bases). Germline V lookup: CDR1 SGHTA, CDR2 FQGTGA. The germline V and J ends were trimmed by 3 bases and 2 bases, with 10 bases remaining between them. This CDR3 comprises 15 residues. Full variable domain (remainder filled in from reference TRBV7-3 and TRBJ2-2): GAGVSQTPSNKVTEKGKYVELRCDPISGHTALYWYRQSLGQGPEFLIYFQGTGAADDSGLPNDRFFAVRPEGSVSTLKIQRTERGDSAVYLCASSFAGENTGELFFGEGSRLTVL.

This clonotype was found many times. The chain joins TRBV6-5 to TRBJ2-1, with D hard to call. Trimming left V 6 bases short and J 10 bases short, with 10 bases between. The CDR3 consists of 11 residues. The germline V gene has CDR1 MNHEY and CDR2 SVGAGI. This chain's CDR3 is CASRAADEQFF. CDR3 coding DNA: TGTGCCAGCAGGGCGGCAGACGAGCAGTTCTTC.

The table lists this clonotype with a few counts. The chain has TRBV12-3 or TRBV12-4 and TRBJ1-4, with TRBD1 identical over 7 bases. The CDR3 has 15 amino acids. With 5 bases clipped from V and 9 bases from J, the junction kept 12 bases outside the gene matches. The CDR3 sequence: CASSPPGQRRQKLFF. The CDR3 coding sequence is TGTGCCAGCAGTCCCCCGGGACAGCGTCGTCAAAAACTGTTTTTT.

This rearrangement joins TRBV5-1 to TRBJ2-1; 9 nucleotides line up with TRBD2. CDR1 SGHRS and CDR2 YFSETQ come from the germline V gene. The CDR3 runs to 15 residues. V lost 4 bases to trimming and J lost 7 bases; unmatched junction nucleotides: 9. This chain's CDR3 is CASSPLAGARNEQFF. CDR3 DNA sequence: TGCGCCAGCAGCCCCTTAGCGGGAGCTCGAAATGAGCAGTTCTTC.

The V call is TRBV5-1, the J call TRBJ1-2, with TRBD1 matching 9 bases. J was trimmed by 4 bases and V by 0 bases; bases with no gene match: 4. Germline assignment: CDR1 SGHRS and CDR2 YFSETQ. The CDR3 covers 15 residues. Here the CDR3 reads CASSLVAGQGYGYTF. In DNA, the CDR3 is TGCGCCAGCAGCTTGGTCGCGGGACAGGGCTATGGCTACACCTTC.

This rearrangement joins TRBV6-4 to TRBJ2-3, with D possibly TRBD2 on 6 matching bases. CDR3 size: 15 residues. Trimming removed 7 bases from V and 0 bases from J, with 14 bases in between. Germline V gene sequence: CDR1 MRHNA, CDR2 SNTAGT. The CDR3 reads CASTRGGQSTDTQYF. The CDR3 DNA reads TGTGCCAGCACTAGAGGAGGGCAGAGCACAGATACGCAGTATTTT.

The V call is TRBV9, the J call TRBJ1-2, with 7 positions matching TRBD1. CDR1 SGDLS and CDR2 YYNGEE come from the germline V gene. This CDR3 contains 16 residues. V lost 0 bases and J lost 5; bases outside the gene matches: 10. The CDR3 DNA reads as TGTGCCAGCAGCGTAGGTTGGTCGGGACAGACTTATGGCTACACCTTC. It yields the protein CASSVGWSGQTYGYTF.

This chain connects TRBV10-3 to TRBJ2-5; 9 positions match TRBD1. The V gene end was trimmed by 11 bases and the J gene end by 4 bases; junction bases not matched to a gene: 17. Germline V gene data show CDR1 as ENHRY and CDR2 as SYGVKD. The CDR3 has 16 amino acids. In DNA form, the CDR3 reads TGTGCCTCCTCTCCCACAGGGGGCGCCGACGGAGAGACCCAGTACTTC. It is translated as CASSPTGGADGETQYF.

This rearrangement joins TRBV10-2 to TRBJ2-1; 7 nucleotides line up with TRBD2. From germline, CDR1 is WSHSY and CDR2 SAAADI. The CDR3 spans 21 residues. The V and J ends lost 2 bases and 0 bases, in that order; junction bases with no gene match: 19. CDR3 sequence (DNA): TGCGCCAGCAGTGAGATCGGGGGTGGGAGGGTCCCTTTGAGCTCCTACAATGAGCAGTTCTTC. Amino acid sequence: CASSEIGGGRVPLSSYNEQFF.

This clonotype was seen at least ten times. The gene calls are TRBV5-1 and TRBJ1-4; D possibly corresponds to TRBD1 (6 bases). CDR1 and CDR2 from the germline V gene are SGHRS and YFSETQ. The CDR3 is 15 residues long. V dropped 4 bases and J dropped 11 bases, with 21 bases sitting between them. This chain's CDR3 is CASSPGTLKEEKLFF. In DNA, the CDR3 is TGCGCCAGCAGCCCCGGGACATTAAAGGAGGAGAAACTGTTTTTT.

The chain links TRBV12-3 or TRBV12-4 to TRBJ1-5; 7 nucleotides match TRBD1. With V trimmed by 3 bases and J by 0 bases, 8 bases remained unmatched. CDR3 size: 17 residues. The CDR3 spells CASSLGDRTNSNQPQHF. The CDR3 DNA reads TGTGCCAGCAGTTTGGGGGACAGAACCAATAGCAATCAGCCCCAGCATTTT.

This rearrangement joins TRBV20-1 to TRBJ2-2, with D unclear. CDR1 and CDR2 (germline): DFQATT, SNEGSKA (reference sequence). Trimming pared 6 bases from V and 6 bases from J, leaving 5 bases between. This CDR3 spans 10 amino acids. CDR3 DNA: TGCAGTGCGTTAGCCGGGGAGCTGTTTTTT. This translates into CSALAGELFF.

This chain uses TRBV30 with TRBJ2-1, with D possibly matching TRBD2 (6 bases). The CDR3 sequence is 15 residues long. Germline V gene data show CDR1 as GTSNPN and CDR2 as SVGIG (reference sequence). V was trimmed by 5 bases and J by 0 bases, leaving 14 bases between them. The CDR3 nucleotides are TGTGCCTGGTCGACGGGGGTAAGCTCCTACAATGAGCAGTTCTTC. Protein: CAWSTGVSSYNEQFF. Full variable domain (missing parts from reference TRBV30 and TRBJ2-1): SQTIHQWPATLVQPVGSPLSLECTVEGTSNPNLYWYRQAAGRGLQLLFYSVGIGQISSEVPQNLSASRPQDRQFILSSKKLLLSDSGFYLCAWSTGVSSYNEQFFGPGTRLTVL.

This clonotype was seen a handful of times. The V call is TRBV2, the J call TRBJ2-5; D remains unclear. The CDR3 is made up of 16 amino acids. The germline V gene encodes CDR1 SNHLY and CDR2 FYNNEI. The V gene lost 7 bases and the J gene lost 2 bases, with 20 bases spanning the gap. CDR3 DNA: TGTGCCAGCAACGTCGACACTCATCGTAGTCAAGAGACCCAGTACTTC. Encoded protein: CASNVDTHRSQETQYF.

This clonotype was detected many times. The rearrangement joins TRBV20-1 to TRBJ2-2, with D perhaps matching TRBD1 (6 bases). The ends were cut back, 2 bases at V and 10 bases at J, with 14 bases in the middle. The CDR3 has 13 residues. The germline V gene encodes CDR1 DFQATT and CDR2 SNEGSKA (reference sequence). CDR3 amino acids: CSARPGAEAELFF. In DNA, the CDR3 is TGCAGTGCTAGACCAGGGGCAGAGGCGGAGCTGTTTTTT.